Each of the 15 T cell receptor beta chains below was sequenced from the same sample in a study of human T cells and chemical hapten exposure. The time point is: patch test 3, about 24 weeks after DPC sensitization. Treatment in this sample: therapeutic diphenylcyclopropenone sensitization with weekly scalp DPC. TCRdb itself ran the RACE reads through MiXCR, one entry per CDR3 protein. The profile covers 150,000 to 200,000 distinct CDR3 sequences, with 25% to 35% appearing a single time and roughly 2.2% taken by the ten largest. The source was whole blood, collected in connection with sensitization to the hapten diphenylcyclopropenone (DPC). The receptor source for this set is a woman aged 18-29 years with alopecia areata. Some clones in this sample may be carry-over from other donors' samples.

The gene calls are TRBV9 and TRBJ1-1, with D perhaps TRBD1 (6 bases). Between the trimmed V and J ends, which lost 0 bases and 9 bases, there was a span of 18 bases. Germline V gene data show CDR1 as SGDLS and CDR2 as YYNGEE. The CDR3 covers 15 residues. The CDR3, as DNA: TGTGCCAGCAGCGTAGGCTCTGGGACATGGAAACAAGCTTTCTTT. Translating it yields CASSVGSGTWKQAFF.

The gene calls are TRBV10-2 and TRBJ2-3; D possibly corresponds to TRBD2 (5 bases). The V gene's germline CDR1 is WSHSY and CDR2 SAAADI. Trimming removed 8 bases from V and 4 bases from J, with 16 bases in between. This CDR3 region has 14 residues. CDR3 DNA: TGCGCCAGCGCCCGGAGGCTAACCCCAGATACGCAGTATTTT. Its translation: CASARRLTPDTQYF.

The CDR3: CSVGVRTNYGYTF. The CDR3 DNA is TGCAGCGTTGGGGTCAGGACTAACTATGGCTACACCTTC. The V and J genes are TRBV29-1 and TRBJ1-2; unclear D gene. CDR1 is SQVTM and CDR2 is ANQGSEA in the germline V gene. Trimming took off 4 bases at V and 0 bases at J, with 9 bases between the two ends. The CDR3 is 13 residues long.

This clonotype was recorded only once. The DNA of the CDR3 is TGCAGCGTTGATTCTGGTTACGAGCAGTACTTC. It encodes CSVDSGYEQYF. This chain joins TRBV29-1 and TRBJ2-7; D gene ambiguous. The CDR3 extends over 11 amino acids. V was pared by 3 bases and J by 4 bases, with 7 bases between. Germline-derived CDR1 and CDR2 are SQVTM and ANQGSEA.

The V gene is TRBV6-5, the J gene TRBJ1-2; D unclear. Germline CDR1 reads MNHEY; CDR2 reads SVGAGI. Trimming took off 6 bases at V and 0 bases at J, with 11 bases between the two ends. The CDR3 length is 14 residues. Here the CDR3 DNA reads TGTGCCAGCAGGCCACCGGGCGCTAACTATGGCTACACCTTC. Translating it yields CASRPPGANYGYTF.

The chain carries TRBV30 and TRBJ1-6, with D maybe TRBD1 (6 bases). This CDR3 is 15 amino acids long. Deletions cut 4 bases from V and 6 bases from J, with 16 bases between. Germline V gene sequence: CDR1 GTSNPN, CDR2 SVGIG (reference sequence). CDR3 loop: CAWIRTATSNSPLHF. The CDR3 DNA reads TGTGCCTGGATTCGGACAGCAACTTCTAATTCACCCCTCCACTTT. Drawing the rest from reference TRBV30 and TRBJ1-6, the complete variable domain is SQTIHQWPATLVQPVGSPLSLECTVEGTSNPNLYWYRQAAGRGLQLLFYSVGIGQISSEVPQNLSASRPQDRQFILSSKKLLLSDSGFYLCAWIRTATSNSPLHFGNGTRLTVT.

The rearrangement joins TRBV4-1 to TRBJ2-5; maybe TRBD1 (6 bases). The CDR3 sequence is 15 residues long. The germline gives CDR1 MGHRA, CDR2 YSYEKL. V lost 4 bases to trimming and J lost 5 bases, with 17 bases between them. Here the CDR3 DNA reads TGCGCCAGCAGCCCCTCCGGGACATTTCAGGAGACCCAGTACTTC. It specifies CASSPSGTFQETQYF.

J is TRBJ2-3 and V is TRBV11-1, with D maybe TRBD2 (6 bases). V was pared by 4 bases and J by 0 bases, with 11 bases between. Per germline, CDR1 SGHAT and CDR2 FQDESV (reference sequence). CDR3 length: 15 residues. This chain's CDR3 is CASSYERASTDTQYF. CDR3 bases: TGTGCCAGCAGCTATGAGCGGGCGAGCACAGATACGCAGTATTTT.

The J gene is TRBJ2-1, the V gene TRBV5-4, with TRBD2 matching over 11 bases. The V gene end was trimmed by 0 bases and the J gene end by 6 bases; junction bases not matched to a gene: 2. Germline CDR1 SGHNT, CDR2 YYREEE (reference sequence). The CDR3 consists of 15 residues. The CDR3 DNA reads as TGTGCCAGCAGCTTGGTTAGCGGGAGGGCCAATGAGCAGTTCTTC. It codes for CASSLVSGRANEQFF.

The J gene is TRBJ1-5, the V gene TRBV20-1, with a weak D call TRBD1 (6 bases). Germline CDR1 is DFQATT and CDR2 is SNEGSKA (reference sequence). CDR3 length: 14 amino acids. The V end lost 5 bases, the J end lost 5 bases, and 16 bases lay between the germline ends. Here the CDR3 reads CSAPGALGDQPQHF. The CDR3 DNA reads as TGCAGTGCTCCAGGGGCCCTCGGGGATCAGCCCCAGCATTTT.

The chain links TRBV20-1 to TRBJ1-2; TRBD1 might be the D (5 bases). V dropped 2 bases and J dropped 5 bases, with 6 bases sitting between them. The CDR3 runs to 11 residues. Germline CDR1 is DFQATT and CDR2 is SNEGSKA (reference sequence). The CDR3 nucleotides read TGCAGTGCTAGACAGGGATATGGCTACACCTTC. It specifies CSARQGYGYTF.

The chain carries TRBV29-1 and TRBJ2-5, with D maybe TRBD2 (6 bases). The V gene's germline CDR1 is SQVTM and CDR2 ANQGSEA. The CDR3 contains 13 residues. Trimming took off 1 base at V and 4 bases at J, with 10 bases between the two ends. CDR3 DNA sequence: TGCAGCGTTGAAGGGGGCGGGACAGAGACCCAGTACTTC. It yields the protein CSVEGGGTETQYF.

This chain links TRBV29-1 with TRBJ2-7; 8 bases are shared with TRBD1. The germline CDR1 and CDR2 sequences are SQVTM and ANQGSEA. The ends lost 4 bases at V and 7 bases at J; junction bases unmatched: 6. This CDR3 region has 12 residues. This chain's CDR3 is CSVGQGASEQYF. The DNA of the CDR3 is TGCAGCGTTGGGCAGGGGGCAAGTGAGCAGTACTTC.

This clonotype came up a few times. The CDR3 coding sequence is TGTGCCAGCAGCTTAGCGTTGGGACCCGGAGACAATGAGCAGTTCTTC. Its protein product is CASSLALGPGDNEQFF. The genes are TRBV7-9 and TRBJ2-1; D may be TRBD1 or TRBD2 (5 bases each). Germline V gene lookup returns CDR1 SEHNR and CDR2 FQNEAQ (reference sequence). Trimming took off 0 bases at V and 5 bases at J, with 14 bases between the two ends. CDR3 size: 16 residues. The variable domain in full, completed from reference TRBV7-9 and TRBJ2-1, reads DTGVSQNPRHKITKRGQNVTFRCDPISEHNRLYWYRQTLGQGPEFLTYFQNEAQLEKSRLLSDRFSAERPKGSFSTLEIQRTEQGDSAMYLCASSLALGPGDNEQFFGPGTRLTVL.

The rearrangement joins TRBV21-1 to TRBJ2-1. TRBV21-1 corresponds to a pseudogene. The CDR3 contains 14 residues. CDR3 sequence (DNA): TGTGCCAGCAGCAAAGTATCAAAGAAGAATGAGCAGTTCTTC. It encodes CASSKVSKKNEQFF.